This section outlines one T cell receptor (beta chain) sequence together with its context. As yet, its antigen is unknown. This sample is drawn from a study of T cell responses to AZD1222 COVID-19 vaccine. Germline CDR1 MGHRA, CDR2 YSYEKL. V lost 0 bases, J lost 3 bases, and 12 bases lay in between. The CDR3 totals 15 residues. Study conclusions and caveats: CD4 TCRs associated with vaccination spanned spike, dominating at 160-218 and 743-854. Nearly half of the spike-specific TCRs reportedly recognize variant regions that carry no mutations. Only a handful of people who got AZD1222 tested seropositive at baseline.

This table comes from immunoSEQ multiplex PCR, and its TCRdb copy is limited to in-frame clones, with some not included. In the table there are 55,000 to 85,000 clones, roughly 84% of which are singletons. Sequencing was performed on peripheral blood, taken on day 0 of AZD1222 vaccination. The V and J genes are TRBV4-1 and TRBJ2-7; TRBD1 is a possible D gene (5 bases). The sequence was obtained from an adult in good health. CDR3 sequence: CASSQDPSRDYEQYF. The CDR3 DNA is TGCGCCAGCAGCCAAGATCCCAGCAGGGACTACGAGCAGTACTTC.